The rows below give T cell receptor beta chains drawn from one sample of a study of response to subunit inactivated influenza vaccine. TCRdb re-called the RT-PCR reads through MiXCR, storing one row per CDR3 protein. The sample has about 520,000 distinct CDR3 sequences; less than 30% are singletons. The material sequenced was CD4+ T cells sorted from PBMCs, taken around 5 days after vaccination. The receptors stem from a man between 45 and 60 years old who received an inactivated influenza vaccine. Both conserved end residues are part of each CDR3. The order of the fields is CDR3 length, J gene, V gene, clone size, D gene, CDR3 DNA, CDR3 protein. A D gene is named only where the DNA matches it firmly. Clone size, where shown, is once, few, many, or a class for clones that have expanded.

length: 14; J: TRBJ2-1; V: TRBV20-1; size: NA; D: TRBD1; DNA: TGCAGTGCTATTCAGGGGGCGCGATACAATGAGCAGTTCTTC; CDR3: CSAIQGARYNEQFF
length: 13; J: TRBJ2-5; V: TRBV6-1; size: NA; D: NA; DNA: TGTGCCAGCAGCAGACCTGGACCGGGGGCCCAGTACTTC; CDR3: CASSRPGPGAQYF
length: 17; J: TRBJ2-5; V: TRBV11-2; size: NA; D: TRBD2; DNA: TGTGCCAGCAGCTCGGGAGGGACTAGCGGATACCAAGAGACCCAGTACTTC; CDR3: CASSSGGTSGYQETQYF
length: 16; J: TRBJ2-2; V: TRBV5-1; size: few; D: NA; DNA: TGCGCCAGCAGCTTGGATCTGCAGGGGAACACCGGGGAGCTGTTTTTT; CDR3: CASSLDLQGNTGELFF
length: 13; J: TRBJ1-1; V: TRBV9; size: few; D: NA; DNA: TGTGCCAGCAGCGTAGTGAGGGAAACTGAAGCTTTCTTT; CDR3: CASSVVRETEAFF
length: 13; J: TRBJ2-7; V: TRBV12-3/TRBV12-4; size: many; D: NA; DNA: TGTGCCAGCAGATCCAGGAGACGCTACGAGCAGTACTTC; CDR3: CASRSRRRYEQYF
length: 12; J: TRBJ1-4; V: TRBV29-1; size: NA; D: NA; DNA: TGCAGCGCCGGGGGCCGCGACGGAAAACTGTTTTTT; CDR3: CSAGGRDGKLFF
length: 12; J: TRBJ2-7; V: TRBV10-3; size: NA; D: NA; DNA: TGTGCCATCAGGCCGGACGGCTACGAGCAGTACTTC; CDR3: CAIRPDGYEQYF
length: 18; J: TRBJ2-3; V: TRBV15; size: NA; D: TRBD2; DNA: TGTGCCACCAGCAGACCGCTGACGGGGGGGATTTTAGCAGATACGCAGTATTTT; CDR3: CATSRPLTGGILADTQYF
length: 13; J: TRBJ2-2; V: TRBV20-1; size: NA; D: NA; DNA: TGCAGTGCTGGCGGGGTTCGAGCCGGGGAGCTGTTTTTT; CDR3: CSAGGVRAGELFF
length: 13; J: TRBJ2-2; V: TRBV20-1; size: NA; D: NA; DNA: TGCAGTGCTAAGACGGAGACCACCGGGGAGCTGTTTTTT; CDR3: CSAKTETTGELFF